The 20 T cell receptor beta chains below come from one sample, sequenced in a study of CD8 T cells in Susac syndrome. RNA totalling about 0.45 to 1 ug underwent reverse transcription with random hexamers. TCRdb used MiXCR to reprocess the immunoSEQ multiplex PCR reads, holding one entry per CDR3 protein. The profile shows 75,000 to 100,000 distinct CDR3 sequences, over 90% of them singletons. The sequenced sample consisted of CD8+ T cells from PBMCs. All receptors come from a human donor with Susac syndrome.

This clonotype was recorded only once. The rearrangement uses TRBV12-3 or TRBV12-4 and TRBJ1-1; weak D call: TRBD1 (5 bases). CDR3 length: 12 amino acids. Between the trimmed V and J ends, which lost 5 bases and 6 bases, there was a span of 10 bases. The CDR3 here is CASSNMGAEAFF. The DNA for the CDR3 is TGTGCCAGCAGTAACATGGGGGCTGAAGCTTTCTTT.

The V gene is TRBV6-5, the J gene TRBJ2-7, with a possible D match to TRBD1 (5 bases). With 2 bases removed from V and 4 bases from J, the gap between germline ends came to 12 bases. The germline V gene encodes CDR1 MNHEY and CDR2 SVGAGI. The CDR3 runs 14 residues. As DNA, the CDR3 is TGTGCCAGCAGTTACGCACAGGACCTGTACGAGCAGTACTTC. This encodes CASSYAQDLYEQYF.

The chain recombines TRBV10-3 with TRBJ2-2; 7 bases are a match to TRBD1. CDR1 and CDR2 (germline): ENHRY, SYGVKD. The CDR3 consists of 15 residues. The trim removed 6 bases at V and 5 bases at J, leaving 9 bases unmatched. The CDR3 nucleotides read TGTGCCATCAGACCCACAGGGGAGACAACCGGGGAGCTGTTTTTT. It is translated as CAIRPTGETTGELFF.

The chain has TRBV20-1 and TRBJ1-1, with a possible D match to TRBD1 (5 bases). V shed 6 bases and J shed 1 base, with 12 bases lying between them. The CDR3 length is 13 residues. CDR1 and CDR2 from the germline V gene are DFQATT and SNEGSKA (reference sequence). CDR3 sequence (DNA): TGCAGTGCCCCCTTGGGGGAGAACACTGAAGCTTTCTTT. Protein product: CSAPLGENTEAFF.

The V gene is TRBV29-1, the J gene TRBJ1-4; the match to TRBD1 covers 7 bases. The J segment lost 6 bases and the V segment lost 0 bases, leaving 4 bases of the junction unmatched. The CDR3 spans 14 residues. The germline V gene has CDR1 SQVTM and CDR2 ANQGSEA. CDR3 residues: CSVEDTGEDEKLFF. The CDR3 coding sequence is TGCAGCGTTGAAGACACAGGGGAGGATGAAAAACTGTTTTTT.

The chain carries TRBV29-1 and TRBJ1-1; D might be TRBD1 (5 bases). The CDR3 is 11 residues long. Trimming stripped 6 bases from V and 6 bases from J, with 11 bases between. Germline V gene lookup returns CDR1 SQVTM and CDR2 ANQGSEA. This CDR3 is CSVGTNAEAFF. CDR3 in DNA: TGCAGCGTGGGGACCAACGCTGAAGCTTTCTTT.

This clonotype appeared a few times. This chain uses TRBV5-6 with TRBJ1-1; perhaps TRBD1 as D (5 bases). The CDR3 length is 13 residues. V lost 0 bases and J 8 bases, leaving 11 bases between the germline ends. Per germline, CDR1 SGHDT and CDR2 YYEEEE. DNA for the CDR3: TGTGCCAGCAGCTTGGGGGGGACGGCAGAAGCTTTCTTT. Translating it yields CASSLGGTAEAFF.

The V call is TRBV12-3 or TRBV12-4, the J call TRBJ1-2; 8 bases map to TRBD1. CDR3 size: 13 residues. V lost 7 bases and J lost 6; bases outside the gene matches: 7. This chain's CDR3 is CASNVQGVDGYTF. The CDR3 DNA sequence: TGTGCCAGCAACGTACAGGGGGTGGATGGCTACACCTTC.

The V call is TRBV14, the J call TRBJ2-1; D remains ambiguous. V was shortened by 8 bases and J by 2 bases, with 4 bases between the two germline ends. Germline CDR1 is SGHDN and CDR2 is FVKESK. The CDR3 is 11 residues long. Written as DNA, the CDR3 is TGTGCCAGCGCCACCTACAATGAGCAGTTCTTC. Protein: CASATYNEQFF. Using reference TRBV14 and TRBJ2-1 for the parts outside the CDR3, the full variable domain is EAGVTQFPSHSVIEKGQTVTLRCDPISGHDNLYWYRRVMGKEIKFLLHFVKESKQDESGMPNNRFLAERTGGTYSTLKVQPAELEDSGVYFCASATYNEQFFGPGTRLTVL.

The J gene is TRBJ2-5, the V gene TRBV15, with 9 bases matching TRBD2. The V and J ends lost 4 bases and 5 bases, in that order; junction bases with no gene match: 5. Germline lookup yields CDR1 LNHNV and CDR2 YYDKDF (reference sequence). This CDR3 has 14 residues. CDR3: CATSKLAGVETQYF. CDR3 nucleotide sequence: TGTGCCACCAGCAAATTAGCGGGAGTGGAGACCCAGTACTTC.

This clonotype was seen more than once but under ten times. The chain is built from TRBV7-6 and TRBJ1-5; D is ambiguous. V shed 1 base and J shed 1 base, with 5 bases lying between them. The CDR3 has 14 amino acids. Per the germline V gene, CDR1 is SGHVS and CDR2 is FNYEAQ. This CDR3 reads CASSLEDSNQPQHF. DNA of the CDR3: TGTGCCAGCAGCTTAGAGGACAGCAATCAGCCCCAGCATTTT. The complete variable domain, with remaining parts taken from reference TRBV7-6 and TRBJ1-5, reads GAGVSQSPRYKVTKRGQDVALRCDPISGHVSLYWYRQALGQGPEFLTYFNYEAQQDKSGLPNDRFSAERPEGSISTLTIQRTEQRDSAMYRCASSLEDSNQPQHFGDGTRLSIL.

This sequence joins TRBV6-6 and TRBJ2-7, with 11 nucleotides matching TRBD1. CDR1 and CDR2 from the germline V gene are MNHNY and SVGAGI (reference sequence). V shed 2 bases and J 3 bases; nucleotides not matched to a gene: 3. The CDR3 is 15 residues long. The CDR3 here is CASSYPGTGGYEQYF. In DNA, the CDR3 is TGTGCCAGCAGTTACCCGGGGACAGGGGGCTACGAGCAGTACTTC.

This chain links TRBV4-2 with TRBJ2-7; maybe TRBD1 (6 bases). In germline, CDR1 is LGHNA, CDR2 YNFKEQ. The CDR3 extends over 11 amino acids. V shed 5 bases and J shed 7 bases, with 9 bases lying between them. The chain's CDR3 is CASSEGQEQYF. The CDR3 DNA follows: TGTGCCAGCAGCGAAGGACAGGAGCAGTACTTC.

V is TRBV6-2 or TRBV6-3 and J is TRBJ2-5; perhaps TRBD2 as D (5 bases). The germline gives CDR1 MNHEY, CDR2 SVGEGT. Trimming shortened V by 7 bases and J by 7 bases, and 10 bases separated the two germline ends. CDR3 length: 11 residues. The CDR3 coding sequence is TGTGCCAGCAAAGGAGAGGGGACCCAGTACTTC. This encodes CASKGEGTQYF.

The chain employs TRBV6-5 and TRBJ2-3; 12 nucleotides align to TRBD2. Germline V gives CDR1 MNHEY, CDR2 SVGAGI. The ends lost 5 bases at V and 13 bases at J; junction bases unmatched: 7. The CDR3 length is 13 residues. DNA of the CDR3: TGTGCCAGCAGTGGGACTAGCGGGTCCCCTAAGTATTTT. Amino acid sequence: CASSGTSGSPKYF.

This clonotype came up once. The chain carries TRBV9 and TRBJ1-2; D remains ambiguous. Trimming removed 2 bases at V and 1 base at J, with 3 bases between. The CDR3 sequence is 12 residues long. Germline V gives CDR1 SGDLS, CDR2 YYNGEE. The CDR3 spells CASSVINYGYTF. The CDR3 nucleotides are TGTGCCAGCAGCGTGATTAACTATGGCTACACCTTC.

This clonotype was counted between two and nine times. The rearrangement links TRBV7-4 to TRBJ2-1; D gene ambiguous. This CDR3 contains 11 residues. Germline V gene data show CDR1 as SGHVT and CDR2 as SQSDAQ. Trimming took off 7 bases at V and 6 bases at J, with 7 bases between the two ends. This CDR3 is CASIDVNEQFF. The CDR3 DNA is TGTGCCAGCATAGACGTCAATGAGCAGTTCTTC.

The chain employs TRBV7-6 and TRBJ2-7; 7 nucleotides match TRBD1. V shed 5 bases, J shed 2 bases, and the junction held 6 bases outside the gene matches. The CDR3 totals 14 residues. CDR1 and CDR2 (germline): SGHVS, FNYEAQ. This CDR3 reads CASSKRDSPYEQYF. The CDR3 bases are TGTGCCAGCAGCAAGAGGGACAGCCCCTACGAGCAGTACTTC.

The rearrangement uses TRBV9 and TRBJ1-5; D gene uncertain. CDR1 and CDR2 from the germline V gene are SGDLS and YYNGEE. The CDR3 length is 12 residues. V gave up 5 bases and J gave up 4 bases, with 7 bases separating them. CDR3 loop: CASSKGNQPQHF. DNA for the CDR3: TGTGCCAGCAGTAAGGGAAATCAGCCCCAGCATTTT.

This chain connects TRBV29-1 to TRBJ2-2, with 13 bases that match TRBD2. Germline V lookup: CDR1 SQVTM, CDR2 ANQGSEA. V lost 3 bases, J lost 6 bases, and 4 bases stayed unmatched. CDR3 length equals 15 residues. CDR3 bases: TGCAGCGTTGACCAGGGACTAGCGGGACCCGGGGAGCTGTTTTTT. This encodes CSVDQGLAGPGELFF.